A selection of T cell receptor beta chains follows, all from one sample in a study of blood T cell repertoires in COVID-19. Here immunoSEQ multiplex PCR was the method, and the copy in TCRdb shows in-frame clones only, minus some. The sample contains about 130,000 clones, approximately 86% of which appear only once. Sequencing was done on a sample of peripheral blood. All receptors derive from a woman aged 70 to 79 with COVID-19, enrolled during active disease. CDR3s include the opening cysteine and the closing phenylalanine or tryptophan. Each record gives: J gene, clone size, V gene, D gene, CDR3 protein, CDR3 DNA. The D gene is left open where the match is weak. Rows give clone size only sometimes, using once, few, many, or a class for an expanded clone.

j_gene: TRBJ2-7
abundance: NA
v_gene: TRBV6-5
d_gene: TRBD1
CDR3aa: CASSPTGGSYEQYF
CDR3nt: TGTGCCAGCAGCCCGACAGGGGGATCCTACGAGCAGTACTTC

j_gene: TRBJ1-2
abundance: few
v_gene: TRBV19
d_gene: TRBD1
CDR3aa: CASSGNRGDNYGYTF
CDR3nt: TGTGCCAGTAGTGGGAACAGGGGGGATAACTATGGCTACACCTTC

j_gene: TRBJ1-5
abundance: NA
v_gene: TRBV27
d_gene: NA
CDR3aa: CASSGGRTTQPQHF
CDR3nt: TGTGCCAGCAGCGGTGGCAGGACTACGCAGCCCCAGCATTTT

j_gene: TRBJ2-2
abundance: NA
v_gene: TRBV18
d_gene: NA
CDR3aa: CASSPPVGTGGPTGELFF
CDR3nt: TGTGCCAGCTCACCACCCGTAGGAACGGGGGGCCCCACCGGGGAGCTGTTTTTT

j_gene: TRBJ1-5
abundance: NA
v_gene: TRBV19
d_gene: TRBD1
CDR3aa: CASSRDRDQPQHF
CDR3nt: TGTGCCAGTAGTAGGGACAGAGATCAGCCCCAGCATTTT

j_gene: TRBJ1-2
abundance: NA
v_gene: TRBV28
d_gene: NA
CDR3aa: CASSLAGLNDGYTF
CDR3nt: TGTGCCAGCAGTTTAGCGGGTCTAAATGATGGCTACACCTTC

j_gene: TRBJ2-5
abundance: NA
v_gene: TRBV5-1
d_gene: NA
CDR3aa: CASSGGLKETQYF
CDR3nt: TGCGCCAGCAGCGGGGGACTGAAAGAGACCCAGTACTTC

j_gene: TRBJ1-2
abundance: once
v_gene: TRBV4-1
d_gene: TRBD1
CDR3aa: CASSQPLGTGVFYGYTF
CDR3nt: TGCGCCAGCAGCCAACCTCTCGGGACAGGGGTGTTCTATGGCTACACCTTC

j_gene: TRBJ2-5
abundance: NA
v_gene: TRBV3-1/TRBV3-2
d_gene: NA
CDR3aa: CASSQRYPPGETQYF
CDR3nt: TGTGCCAGCAGCCAGAGGTACCCTCCCGGTGAGACCCAGTACTTC

j_gene: TRBJ1-6
abundance: NA
v_gene: TRBV3-1/TRBV3-2
d_gene: TRBD1
CDR3aa: CASRSTGQGGPLHF
CDR3nt: TGTGCCAGCAGGTCGACAGGGCAAGGGGGACCCCTCCACTTT

j_gene: TRBJ1-5
abundance: NA
v_gene: TRBV10-2
d_gene: NA
CDR3aa: CASFDGGKVVQPQHF
CDR3nt: TGCGCCAGCTTTGATGGAGGGAAGGTAGTCCAGCCCCAGCATTTT

j_gene: TRBJ1-6
abundance: NA
v_gene: TRBV6-6
d_gene: TRBD1
CDR3aa: CASSSPGQGYLHF
CDR3nt: TGTGCCAGCAGTTCGCCGGGACAGGGTTACCTCCACTTT

j_gene: TRBJ1-5
abundance: NA
v_gene: TRBV28
d_gene: NA
CDR3aa: CASSPPLGGGQPQHF
CDR3nt: TGTGCCAGCAGTCCCCCACTGGGAGGAGGTCAGCCCCAGCATTTT

j_gene: TRBJ1-6
abundance: NA
v_gene: TRBV3-1/TRBV3-2
d_gene: NA
CDR3aa: CASSQEGGFRGSPLHF
CDR3nt: TGTGCCAGCAGCCAAGAGGGCGGCTTTAGGGGTTCACCCCTCCACTTT

j_gene: TRBJ1-3
abundance: NA
v_gene: TRBV15
d_gene: NA
CDR3aa: CATSRDPGNSGNTIYF
CDR3nt: TGTGCCACCAGCAGAGATCCTGGCAACTCTGGAAACACCATATATTTT

j_gene: TRBJ1-5
abundance: NA
v_gene: TRBV7-9
d_gene: NA
CDR3aa: CASSLGGSDQPQHF
CDR3nt: TGTGCCAGCAGCTTGGGGGGAAGCGATCAGCCCCAGCATTTT

j_gene: TRBJ1-4
abundance: NA
v_gene: TRBV30
d_gene: NA
CDR3aa: CAWSGSNEKLFF
CDR3nt: TGTGCCTGGAGCGGGAGTAATGAAAAACTGTTTTTT

j_gene: TRBJ2-1
abundance: NA
v_gene: TRBV3-1/TRBV3-2
d_gene: NA
CDR3aa: CASSLAQPYDEQFF
CDR3nt: TGTGCCAGCAGCCTCGCACAGCCCTACGATGAGCAGTTCTTC

j_gene: TRBJ2-3
abundance: NA
v_gene: TRBV28
d_gene: NA
CDR3aa: CASSSQGASTDTQYF
CDR3nt: TGTGCCAGCAGTTCCCAGGGTGCGAGCACAGATACGCAGTATTTT

j_gene: TRBJ1-1
abundance: NA
v_gene: TRBV15
d_gene: TRBD1
CDR3aa: CATSRTGGRAFF
CDR3nt: TGTGCCACCAGCAGGACAGGGGGTAGGGCTTTCTTT

j_gene: TRBJ2-1
abundance: NA
v_gene: TRBV5-4
d_gene: TRBD1
CDR3aa: CASSLRTGLDEQFF
CDR3nt: TGTGCCAGCAGCCTAAGGACAGGGCTGGATGAGCAGTTCTTC

j_gene: TRBJ2-1
abundance: NA
v_gene: TRBV6-5
d_gene: TRBD1
CDR3aa: CASSYETGVRNEQFF
CDR3nt: TGTGCCAGCAGTTACGAGACAGGGGTGCGCAATGAGCAGTTCTTC

j_gene: TRBJ1-2
abundance: NA
v_gene: TRBV5-6
d_gene: NA
CDR3aa: CASNKAGNYGYTF
CDR3nt: TGTGCCAGCAACAAGGCAGGCAACTATGGCTACACCTTC

j_gene: TRBJ2-7
abundance: NA
v_gene: TRBV6-5
d_gene: TRBD1
CDR3aa: CASTPGQGRYEQYF
CDR3nt: TGTGCCAGCACCCCGGGACAGGGGCGGTACGAGCAGTACTTC

j_gene: TRBJ2-5
abundance: once
v_gene: TRBV30
d_gene: NA
CDR3aa: CAWSVQDPMYF
CDR3nt: TGTGCCTGGAGTGTACAGGACCCCATGTACTTC

j_gene: TRBJ1-4
abundance: NA
v_gene: TRBV9
d_gene: TRBD1
CDR3aa: CASSAGTGVEKLFF
CDR3nt: TGTGCCAGCAGCGCAGGGACAGGGGTTGAAAAACTGTTTTTT

j_gene: TRBJ1-2
abundance: NA
v_gene: TRBV5-6
d_gene: NA
CDR3aa: CASSMRDRSNYGYTF
CDR3nt: TGTGCCAGCAGCATGCGGGACCGTTCTAACTATGGCTACACCTTC

j_gene: TRBJ2-7
abundance: NA
v_gene: TRBV21-1
d_gene: NA
CDR3aa: CASSKEVGTDPYEQYF
CDR3nt: TGTGCCAGCAGCAAAGAAGTAGGGACAGATCCATACGAGCAGTACTTC

j_gene: TRBJ1-1
abundance: NA
v_gene: TRBV9
d_gene: TRBD1
CDR3aa: CASSRAGGFVEAFF
CDR3nt: TGTGCCAGCAGTCGGGCAGGGGGGTTCGTGGAAGCTTTCTTT

j_gene: TRBJ1-6
abundance: NA
v_gene: TRBV28
d_gene: TRBD1
CDR3aa: CASSSPTGGSSPLHF
CDR3nt: TGTGCCAGCAGTTCCCCGACAGGGGGAAGTTCACCCCTCCACTTT

j_gene: TRBJ2-1
abundance: few
v_gene: TRBV6-5
d_gene: TRBD2
CDR3aa: CASTASGGAYNEQFF
CDR3nt: TGTGCCAGCACTGCCAGCGGGGGGGCCTACAATGAGCAGTTCTTC

j_gene: TRBJ2-7
abundance: NA
v_gene: TRBV4-1
d_gene: NA
CDR3aa: CASSQDSAGSVYEQYF
CDR3nt: TGCGCCAGCAGCCAAGATAGTGCGGGGTCTGTTTACGAGCAGTACTTC

j_gene: TRBJ1-6
abundance: NA
v_gene: TRBV7-2
d_gene: TRBD1
CDR3aa: CASSLFSRDSRLALHF
CDR3nt: TGTGCCAGCAGCTTATTCTCGAGGGACAGCCGTTTGGCCCTCCACTTT

j_gene: TRBJ1-3
abundance: NA
v_gene: TRBV30
d_gene: NA
CDR3aa: CAWRGSGNTIYF
CDR3nt: TGTGCCTGGCGGGGTTCTGGAAACACCATATATTTT

j_gene: TRBJ2-1
abundance: NA
v_gene: TRBV2
d_gene: NA
CDR3aa: CASSQHYNEQFF
CDR3nt: TGTGCCAGCAGCCAACATTACAATGAGCAGTTCTTC

j_gene: TRBJ2-2
abundance: NA
v_gene: TRBV6-6
d_gene: TRBD1
CDR3aa: CASITGTGTGELFF
CDR3nt: TGTGCCAGCATAACCGGGACAGGGACCGGGGAGCTGTTTTTT

j_gene: TRBJ1-1
abundance: NA
v_gene: TRBV6-2/TRBV6-3
d_gene: NA
CDR3aa: CASSYSRQTEAFF
CDR3nt: TGTGCCAGCAGTTACTCTAGACAGACTGAAGCTTTCTTT